The TCR beta chain under discussion was sequenced for a study of T-cell reconstitution after alpha-beta-depleted transplantation in children. The CDR3 runs 13 residues. V lost 3 bases to trimming and J lost 8 bases, with 11 bases between them. The V gene's germline CDR1 is MDHEN and CDR2 SYDVKM. In this sample, this clonotype turned up many times. Unique molecular identifiers were built into the TCRbeta library. TCRdb analysed the PCR reads with MiXCR anew, one entry per CDR3 protein. The repertoire holds about 98,000 distinct CDR3 sequences, about 5.6% seen once, with more than 5.5% in the top ten. The V gene is TRBV28, the J gene TRBJ2-4; tentatively, D is TRBD2 (6 bases). The starting material was PBMCs, mostly from graft donor cells, obtained 60 days after TCRalphabeta/CD19-depleted stem cell transplant. The clonotype originates from a female patient aged 2-10 years who had a stem cell transplant for Fanconi anemia, so the T cells may come from the graft donor. CDR3 bases: TGTGCCAGCAGTTTGATGTGGGGGGACATTCAGTACTTC. This gives the protein CASSLMWGDIQYF.